What follows are 8 T cell receptor beta chains derived from one specimen sequenced in a study of blood T cells in healthy people across ages. Sample-barcoded 5' priming and a J-beta primer mix drove a second PCR of roughly 6 to 12 cycles. TCRdb reanalysed the 5' RACE reads using MiXCR and keeps one entry per CDR3 protein. The data hold around 1,000,000 distinct CDR3 sequences, with more than 30% observed a single time. What was sequenced was blood. The receptor set was obtained from a man aged 18 to 29 in good health.

This clonotype was seen once. The chain has TRBV10-3 and TRBJ1-1, with D perhaps matching TRBD1 (6 bases). Germline V gene data show CDR1 as ENHRY and CDR2 as SYGVKD. V was shortened by 7 bases and J by 4 bases, with 19 bases between the two germline ends. The CDR3 totals 15 residues. Here the CDR3 DNA reads TGTGCCATCATGGGTGGGGGGCGCGGGCGCACTGAAGCTTTCTTT. This sequence encodes CAIMGGGRGRTEAFF.

This clonotype is a singleton in its sample. This chain uses TRBV10-3 with TRBJ1-1; D not resolved. Germline V lookup: CDR1 ENHRY, CDR2 SYGVKD. The CDR3 covers 15 residues. Between the trimmed V and J ends, which lost 0 bases and 0 bases, there was a span of 8 bases. CDR3: CAISESGSLNTEAFF. The CDR3 region has the DNA TGTGCCATCAGTGAGTCGGGCAGCTTGAACACTGAAGCTTTCTTT.

V gene TRBV24-1 combines with J gene TRBJ2-1; 10 bases fit TRBD2. Germline V gene data show CDR1 as KGHDR and CDR2 as SFDVKD. The CDR3 contains 14 residues. With 4 bases clipped from V and 13 bases from J, the junction kept 9 bases outside the gene matches. The CDR3 nucleotides are TGTGCCACCAGTGACATCACTAGCGGGGAGGCACAGTTCTTC. It yields the protein CATSDITSGEAQFF.

The chain links TRBV19 to TRBJ2-1; a weak D match, TRBD2 (6 bases). The length of the CDR3 is 15 residues. V dropped 3 bases and J dropped 6 bases, with 15 bases sitting between them. In germline, CDR1 is LNHDA, CDR2 SQIVND (reference sequence). CDR3 bases: TGTGCCAGTAGTATCGGGACTTCTTTTCTCAATGAGCAGTTCTTC. It yields the protein CASSIGTSFLNEQFF.

This clonotype was observed a few times. The V call is TRBV12-3 or TRBV12-4, the J call TRBJ1-2; 8 nucleotides match TRBD1. Germline trimming cut 0 bases from V and 6 bases from J; bases unmatched to any gene: 15. This CDR3 is 18 amino acids long. Here the CDR3 reads CASSLARQGLRKVDGYTF. The CDR3 coding sequence is TGTGCCAGCAGTTTAGCCCGACAGGGGTTAAGGAAGGTGGATGGCTACACCTTC.

The V gene is TRBV9, the J gene TRBJ1-2; possibly TRBD1 for D (6 bases). CDR3 length equals 14 residues. With 0 bases removed from V and 2 bases from J, the gap between germline ends came to 8 bases. Per the germline V gene, CDR1 is SGDLS and CDR2 is YYNGEE. As DNA, the CDR3 is TGTGCCAGCAGCGTAGCCCAGGGGAACTATGGCTACACCTTC. Translating it yields CASSVAQGNYGYTF.

This clonotype appeared once. The V and J genes are TRBV7-3 and TRBJ1-1; 7 bases are a match to TRBD1. CDR1 and CDR2 (germline): SGHTA, FQGTGA. The CDR3 sequence is 13 residues long. Germline trimming cut 5 bases from V and 9 bases from J; bases unmatched to any gene: 9. CDR3 bases: TGTGCCAGCAGCCCCTCACGACAGGGTAAAGCTTTCTTT. Translation: CASSPSRQGKAFF.

This CDR3 reads CAWSGTGRTGELFF. The DNA of the CDR3 is TGTGCCTGGTCCGGGACAGGGCGCACCGGGGAGCTGTTTTTT. The chain is built from TRBV30 and TRBJ2-2; 9 nucleotides agree with TRBD1. The CDR3 totals 14 residues. The J segment lost 4 bases and the V segment lost 5 bases, leaving 5 bases of the junction unmatched. Germline CDR1 is GTSNPN and CDR2 is SVGIG (reference sequence). The variable domain in full, with the rest retrieved from reference TRBV30 and TRBJ2-2, is SQTIHQWPATLVQPVGSPLSLECTVEGTSNPNLYWYRQAAGRGLQLLFYSVGIGQISSEVPQNLSASRPQDRQFILSSKKLLLSDSGFYLCAWSGTGRTGELFFGEGSRLTVL.